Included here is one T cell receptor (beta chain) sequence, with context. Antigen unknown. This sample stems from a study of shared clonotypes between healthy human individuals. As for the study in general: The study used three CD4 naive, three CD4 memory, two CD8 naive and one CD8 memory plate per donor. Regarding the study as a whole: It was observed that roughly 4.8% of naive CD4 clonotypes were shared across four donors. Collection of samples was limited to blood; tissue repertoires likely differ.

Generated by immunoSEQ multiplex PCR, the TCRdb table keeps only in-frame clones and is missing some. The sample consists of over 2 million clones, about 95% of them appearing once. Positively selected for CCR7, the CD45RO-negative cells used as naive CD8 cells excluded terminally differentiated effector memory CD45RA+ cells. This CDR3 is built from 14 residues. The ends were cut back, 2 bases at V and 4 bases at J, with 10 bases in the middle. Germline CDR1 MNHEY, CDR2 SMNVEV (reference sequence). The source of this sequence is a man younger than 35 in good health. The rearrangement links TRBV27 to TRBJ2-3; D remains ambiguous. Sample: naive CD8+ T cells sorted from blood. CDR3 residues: CASSLTGSSDTQYF. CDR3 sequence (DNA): TGTGCCAGCAGTTTAACTGGCTCCTCAGATACGCAGTATTTT.